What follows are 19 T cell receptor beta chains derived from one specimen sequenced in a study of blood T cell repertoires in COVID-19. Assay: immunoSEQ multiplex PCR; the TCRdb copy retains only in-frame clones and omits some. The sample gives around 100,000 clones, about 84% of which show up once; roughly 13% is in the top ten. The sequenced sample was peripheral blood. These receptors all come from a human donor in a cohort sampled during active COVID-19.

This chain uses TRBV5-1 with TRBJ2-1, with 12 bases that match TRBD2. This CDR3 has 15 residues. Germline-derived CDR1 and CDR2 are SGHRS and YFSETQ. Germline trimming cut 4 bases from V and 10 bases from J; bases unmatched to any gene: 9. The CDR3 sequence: CASSHSTSGSLEQFF. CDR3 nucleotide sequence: TGCGCCAGCAGCCACTCGACTAGCGGGAGCCTCGAGCAGTTCTTC.

For the CDR3, the DNA is TGTGCCAGCACTTATAATATCCCCACTGAAGCTTTCTTT. Translating it yields CASTYNIPTEAFF. The gene calls are TRBV6-2 or TRBV6-3 and TRBJ1-1; D unresolved. Germline V gene data show CDR1 as MNHEY and CDR2 as SVGEGT. The CDR3 sequence is 13 residues long. V gave up 7 bases and J gave up 4 bases, with 13 bases separating them.

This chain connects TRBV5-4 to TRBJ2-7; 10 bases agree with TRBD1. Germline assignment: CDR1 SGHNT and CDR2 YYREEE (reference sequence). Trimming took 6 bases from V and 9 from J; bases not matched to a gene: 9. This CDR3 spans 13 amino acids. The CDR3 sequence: CASTPRDRGRQYF. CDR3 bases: TGTGCCAGCACCCCCCGGGACAGGGGAAGGCAGTACTTC.

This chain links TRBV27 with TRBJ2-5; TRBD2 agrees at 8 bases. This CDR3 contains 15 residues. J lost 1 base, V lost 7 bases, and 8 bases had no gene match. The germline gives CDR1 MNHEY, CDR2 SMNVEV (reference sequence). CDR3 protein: CASKLMTSAQETQYF. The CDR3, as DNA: TGTGCCAGCAAACTGATGACTAGCGCCCAAGAGACCCAGTACTTC.

The DNA for the CDR3 is TGCGCCAGCAGCTTCCCAGGTCATGGCTACACCTTC. As protein: CASSFPGHGYTF. The chain uses TRBV5-1 and TRBJ1-2, with D unclear. The germline CDR1 and CDR2 sequences are SGHRS and YFSETQ. Trimming left V 2 bases short and J 6 bases short, with 8 bases between. The CDR3 has 12 residues.

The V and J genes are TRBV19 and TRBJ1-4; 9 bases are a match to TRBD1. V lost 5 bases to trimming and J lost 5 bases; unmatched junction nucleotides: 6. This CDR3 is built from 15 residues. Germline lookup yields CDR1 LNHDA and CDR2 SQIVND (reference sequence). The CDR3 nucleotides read TGTGCCAGTAGTTCGCCCGGGACAGGGAATGAAAAACTGTTTTTT. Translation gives CASSSPGTGNEKLFF.

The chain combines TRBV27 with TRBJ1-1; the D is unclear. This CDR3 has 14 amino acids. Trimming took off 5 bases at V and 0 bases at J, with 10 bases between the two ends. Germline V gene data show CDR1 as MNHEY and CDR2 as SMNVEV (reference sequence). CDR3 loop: CASSLASMNTEAFF. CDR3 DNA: TGTGCCAGCAGTCTAGCATCCATGAACACTGAAGCTTTCTTT.

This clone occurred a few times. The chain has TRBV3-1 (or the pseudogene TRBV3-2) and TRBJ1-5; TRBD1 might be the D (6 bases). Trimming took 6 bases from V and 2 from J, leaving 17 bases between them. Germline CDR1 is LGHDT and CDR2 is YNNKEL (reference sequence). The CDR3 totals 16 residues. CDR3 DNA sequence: TGTGCCAGCAGTCGGGGGACGGGGGGCGGCAATCAGCCCCAGCATTTT. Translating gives CASSRGTGGGNQPQHF.

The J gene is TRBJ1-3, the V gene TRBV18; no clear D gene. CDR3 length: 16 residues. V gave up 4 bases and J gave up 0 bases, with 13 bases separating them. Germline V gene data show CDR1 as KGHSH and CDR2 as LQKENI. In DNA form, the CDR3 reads TGTGCCAGCTCACGTGCCCACCTAAACTCTGGAAACACCATATATTTT. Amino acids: CASSRAHLNSGNTIYF.

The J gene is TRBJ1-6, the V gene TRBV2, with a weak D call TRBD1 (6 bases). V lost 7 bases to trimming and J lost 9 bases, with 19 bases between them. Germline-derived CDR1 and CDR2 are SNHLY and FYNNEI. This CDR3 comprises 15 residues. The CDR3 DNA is TGTGCCAGCACCGCAAGGACAGCCGCGGGTTCACCCCTCCACTTT. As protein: CASTARTAAGSPLHF.

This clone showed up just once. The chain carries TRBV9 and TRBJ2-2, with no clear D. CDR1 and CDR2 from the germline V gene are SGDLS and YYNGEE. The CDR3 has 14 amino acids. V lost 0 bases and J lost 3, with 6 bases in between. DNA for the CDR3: TGTGCCAGCAGCGTAGTAGCCCACACCGGGGAGCTGTTTTTT. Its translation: CASSVVAHTGELFF.

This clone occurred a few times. CDR3 region: CASSSGQGAWETQYF. CDR3 nucleotide sequence: TGTGCCAGCAGTTCTGGACAGGGGGCATGGGAGACCCAGTACTTC. This chain links TRBV6-2 or TRBV6-3 with TRBJ2-5; TRBD1 matches 11 bases. The germline V gene has CDR1 MNHEY and CDR2 SVGEGT. J was trimmed by 5 bases and V by 4 bases; bases with no gene match: 6. This CDR3 region has 15 residues.

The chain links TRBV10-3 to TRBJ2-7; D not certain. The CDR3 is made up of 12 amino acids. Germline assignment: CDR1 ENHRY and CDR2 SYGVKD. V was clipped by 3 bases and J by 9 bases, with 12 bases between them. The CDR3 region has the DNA TGTGCCATCAGTGAACGGAGTACGGGGCAGTACTTC. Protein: CAISERSTGQYF.

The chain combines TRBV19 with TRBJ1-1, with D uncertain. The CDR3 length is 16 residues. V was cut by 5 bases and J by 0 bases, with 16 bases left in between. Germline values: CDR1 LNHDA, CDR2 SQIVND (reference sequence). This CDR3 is CASSASSEILNTEAFF. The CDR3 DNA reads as TGTGCCAGTAGTGCCTCCTCAGAAATTTTGAACACTGAAGCTTTCTTT.

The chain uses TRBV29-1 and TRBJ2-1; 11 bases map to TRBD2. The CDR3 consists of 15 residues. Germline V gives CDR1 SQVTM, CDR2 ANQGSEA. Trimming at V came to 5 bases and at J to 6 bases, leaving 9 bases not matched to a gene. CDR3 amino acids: CSVRGTSGSTNEQFF. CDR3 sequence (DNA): TGCAGCGTTCGGGGAACTAGCGGGAGTACCAATGAGCAGTTCTTC.

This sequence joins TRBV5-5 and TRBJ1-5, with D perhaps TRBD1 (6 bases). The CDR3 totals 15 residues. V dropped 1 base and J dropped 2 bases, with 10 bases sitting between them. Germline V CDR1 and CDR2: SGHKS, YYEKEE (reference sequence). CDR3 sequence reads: CASSLTGYGNQPQHF. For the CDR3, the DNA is TGTGCCAGCAGCTTGACAGGGTATGGCAATCAGCCCCAGCATTTT. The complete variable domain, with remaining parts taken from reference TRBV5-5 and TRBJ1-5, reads DAGVTQSPTHLIKTRGQQVTLRCSPISGHKSVSWYQQVLGQGPQFIFQYYEKEERGRGNFPDRFSARQFPNYSSELNVNALLLGDSALYLCASSLTGYGNQPQHFGDGTRLSIL.

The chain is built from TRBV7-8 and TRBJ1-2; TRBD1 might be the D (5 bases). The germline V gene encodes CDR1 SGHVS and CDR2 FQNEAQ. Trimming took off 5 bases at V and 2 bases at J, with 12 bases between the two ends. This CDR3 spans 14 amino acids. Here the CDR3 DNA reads TGTGCCAGCAGCCCACAGGACGGAAACTATGGCTACACCTTC. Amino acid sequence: CASSPQDGNYGYTF. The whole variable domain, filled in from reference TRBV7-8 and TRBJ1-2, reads GAGVSQSPRYKVAKRGQDVALRCDPISGHVSLFWYQQALGQGPEFLTYFQNEAQLDKSGLPSDRFFAERPEGSVSTLKIQRTQQEDSAVYLCASSPQDGNYGYTFGSGTRLTVV.

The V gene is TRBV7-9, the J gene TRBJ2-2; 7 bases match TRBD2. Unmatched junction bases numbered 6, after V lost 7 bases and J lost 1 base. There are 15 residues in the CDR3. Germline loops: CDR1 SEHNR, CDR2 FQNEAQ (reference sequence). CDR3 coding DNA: TGTGCCAGCAAGCCTGGACTAGAGAACACCGGGGAGCTGTTTTTT. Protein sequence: CASKPGLENTGELFF.

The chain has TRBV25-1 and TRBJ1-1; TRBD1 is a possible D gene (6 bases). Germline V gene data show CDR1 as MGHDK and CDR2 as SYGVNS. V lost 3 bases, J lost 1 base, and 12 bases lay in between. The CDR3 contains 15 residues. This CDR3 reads CASSDWDTPNTEAFF. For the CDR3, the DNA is TGTGCCAGCAGTGATTGGGACACCCCGAACACTGAAGCTTTCTTT.